One and the same sample provided the 22 T cell receptor beta chains below, sequenced in a study of early T cells in non-severe SARS-CoV-2 infection. A single record per CDR3 protein comes from TCRdb applying MiXCR to the 5' RACE reads. This table holds tens of thousands of distinct CDR3 sequences, about 10% found once. Specimen: whole blood. The receptors stem from an adult who was a healthcare worker with PCR-confirmed SARS-CoV-2 infection or an uninfected control (not recorded which).

The V and J genes are TRBV28 and TRBJ2-7; D gene ambiguous. The CDR3 length is 16 residues. Germline CDR1 reads MDHEN; CDR2 reads SYDVKM. Trimming took off 3 bases at V and 4 bases at J, with 19 bases between the two ends. In nucleotides, the CDR3 is TGTGCCAGCAGTTTTGGGTACGTCCCCACCGGTTACGAGCAGTACTTC. It codes for CASSFGYVPTGYEQYF.

This sequence joins TRBV6-6 and TRBJ2-5; D is possibly TRBD1 (5 bases). Germline CDR1 and CDR2: MNHNY and SVGAGI (reference sequence). The ends were cut back, 6 bases at V and 4 bases at J, with 15 bases in the middle. This CDR3 region has 14 residues. The CDR3, as DNA: TGTGCCAGCAGAGGTAGACAGTCGCGAGAGACCCAGTACTTC. This translates into CASRGRQSRETQYF.

This clonotype was counted ten times or more. This sequence joins TRBV5-5 and TRBJ2-3, with D maybe TRBD2 (5 bases). Deletions cut 4 bases from V and 0 bases from J, with 9 bases between. The CDR3 runs 14 residues. The germline V gene has CDR1 SGHKS and CDR2 YYEKEE (reference sequence). CDR3 loop: CASSLGLSTDTQYF. The CDR3, as DNA: TGTGCCAGCAGCCTCGGACTGAGCACAGATACGCAGTATTTT. Full variable domain (remainder filled in from reference TRBV5-5 and TRBJ2-3): DAGVTQSPTHLIKTRGQQVTLRCSPISGHKSVSWYQQVLGQGPQFIFQYYEKEERGRGNFPDRFSARQFPNYSSELNVNALLLGDSALYLCASSLGLSTDTQYFGPGTRLTVL.

This clonotype has more than one count but fewer than ten. The chain uses TRBV9 and TRBJ2-2, with D uncertain. CDR1 and CDR2 from the germline V gene are SGDLS and YYNGEE. The CDR3 consists of 13 residues. V was trimmed by 3 bases and J by 0 bases, leaving 3 bases between them. CDR3 nucleotide sequence: TGTGCCAGCAGCGGTACGAACACCGGGGAGCTGTTTTTT. Translation: CASSGTNTGELFF. The full variable domain, with the rest looked up from reference TRBV9 and TRBJ2-2, is DSGVTQTPKHLITATGQRVTLRCSPRSGDLSVYWYQQSLDQGLQFLIQYYNGEERAKGNILERFSAQQFPDLHSELNLSSLELGDSALYFCASSGTNTGELFFGEGSRLTVL.

The sample holds a few counts of this clonotype. This chain connects TRBV20-1 to TRBJ2-1, with TRBD2 matching 9 bases. The ends lost 6 bases at V and 7 bases at J; junction bases unmatched: 10. The CDR3 totals 14 residues. CDR1 is DFQATT, CDR2 SNEGSKA, per germline (reference sequence). The CDR3: CSASGTSIVNEQFF. CDR3 nucleotides: TGCAGTGCCTCCGGGACTAGCATTGTTAATGAGCAGTTCTTC.

Note on this clonotype: Given a much more abundant clone one base away, this may be a read error. This chain joins TRBV6-2 or TRBV6-3 and TRBJ1-6; D unclear. V shed 6 bases and J shed 10 bases, with 13 bases lying between them. The CDR3 is 13 amino acids. Germline CDR1 reads MNHEY; CDR2 reads SVGEGT. The CDR3 here is CASRLGRASPLHF. For the CDR3, the DNA is TGTGCCAGCAGACTTGGGAGGGCATCACCCCTCCACTTT.

This clonotype was seen more than once but under ten times. This sequence joins TRBV5-4 and TRBJ2-3; no reliable D call. The germline V gene encodes CDR1 SGHNT and CDR2 YYREEE (reference sequence). The CDR3 runs to 15 residues. Trimming left V 0 bases short and J 0 bases short, with 8 bases between. DNA of the CDR3: TGTGCCAGCAGCTTGGGACACTCTAGCACAGATACGCAGTATTTT. Amino acids: CASSLGHSSTDTQYF.

The table lists this clonotype with many counts. The chain uses TRBV24-1 and TRBJ2-7; a weak D match, TRBD1 (5 bases). CDR3 length equals 16 residues. V shed 9 bases and J shed 2 bases, with 22 bases lying between them. In germline, CDR1 is KGHDR, CDR2 SFDVKD. The chain's CDR3 is CATLPLGQEITYEQYF. The CDR3 bases are TGTGCCACCCTACCTCTGGGGCAGGAAATTACCTACGAGCAGTACTTC.

Notes on this clonotype: A single base separates this from a much larger clone, so it may be a read error. This chain uses TRBV7-2 with TRBJ2-6; a possible D gene is TRBD1 (6 bases). This CDR3 contains 17 residues. CDR1 and CDR2 (germline): SGHTA, FQGNSA. In DNA, the CDR3 is TGTGTCAGCAGCTTCGGACAGCCACTCTCTGGGGCCAACGTCCTGACTTTC. Translation gives CVSSFGQPLSGANVLTF.

This clonotype has a handful of counts. V gene TRBV7-2 combines with J gene TRBJ2-7; D is undetermined. Deletions cut 5 bases from V and 6 bases from J, with 8 bases between. Germline CDR1 and CDR2: SGHTA and FQGNSA. The CDR3 consists of 11 residues. This chain's CDR3 is CASSQLSEQYF. The CDR3 coding sequence is TGTGCCAGCAGCCAGTTAAGCGAGCAGTACTTC.

This clonotype was seen only a few times. The V gene is TRBV15, the J gene TRBJ2-3; the match to TRBD1 covers 7 bases. Germline V gene data show CDR1 as LNHNV and CDR2 as YYDKDF (reference sequence). Germline trimming cut 4 bases from V and 0 bases from J; bases unmatched to any gene: 4. The CDR3 runs 15 residues. CDR3 in DNA: TGTGCCACCAGCATGCGGACAGGAAGCACAGATACGCAGTATTTT. Protein: CATSMRTGSTDTQYF.

This clonotype has only a few counts. The chain joins TRBV9 to TRBJ1-2, with TRBD1 matching over 11 bases. CDR3 length: 14 residues. Germline loops: CDR1 SGDLS, CDR2 YYNGEE. Trimming at V came to 4 bases and at J to 3 bases, leaving 2 bases not matched to a gene. CDR3: CASSMGQGDYGYTF. The CDR3, as DNA: TGTGCCAGCAGCATGGGACAGGGGGACTATGGCTACACCTTC.

The chain recombines TRBV27 with TRBJ2-5; D not certain. Germline V gene data show CDR1 as MNHEY and CDR2 as SMNVEV (reference sequence). The CDR3 is made up of 15 amino acids. The V and J ends lost 5 bases and 1 base respectively, with 14 bases between them. This CDR3 is CASSPLDGPQETQYF. CDR3 nucleotides: TGTGCCAGCAGTCCCCTGGACGGGCCCCAAGAGACCCAGTACTTC.

CDR3 nucleotides: TGTGCCAGCAGCCAAGGACAGAATTATGGCTACACCTTC. This gives the protein CASSQGQNYGYTF. The chain joins TRBV3-1 to TRBJ1-2; a weak D match, TRBD1 (5 bases). There are 13 residues in the CDR3. Between the trimmed V and J ends, which lost 1 base and 5 bases, there was a span of 8 bases. In germline, CDR1 is LGHDT, CDR2 YNNKEL (reference sequence).

This clonotype was counted ten times or more. Written as DNA, the CDR3 is TGTGCCAGCAGCCGAGTGAACACTGAAGCTTTCTTT. Amino acid sequence: CASSRVNTEAFF. The chain has TRBV7-2 and TRBJ1-1; D unresolved. V lost 5 bases and J 0 bases, leaving 4 bases between the germline ends. Germline V gene data show CDR1 as SGHTA and CDR2 as FQGNSA. The CDR3 contains 12 residues.

This clonotype was found many times. This sequence joins TRBV2 and TRBJ2-7; the D gene is possibly TRBD1 (6 bases). Germline loops: CDR1 SNHLY, CDR2 FYNNEI. The CDR3 sequence is 13 residues long. V dropped 7 bases and J dropped 0 bases, with 10 bases sitting between them. This CDR3 reads CASTTGFSYEQYF. CDR3 bases: TGTGCCAGCACCACAGGGTTCTCCTACGAGCAGTACTTC.

This clonotype was recorded many times. The V gene is TRBV12-3 or TRBV12-4, the J gene TRBJ1-1, with no clear D. V lost 2 bases and J 0 bases, leaving 4 bases between the germline ends. The CDR3 runs to 13 residues. CDR3 sequence reads: CASSLTLNTEAFF. CDR3 nucleotide sequence: TGTGCCAGCAGTTTAACCTTGAACACTGAAGCTTTCTTT.

This clonotype has a handful of counts. The gene calls are TRBV7-2 and TRBJ2-3; a weak D match, TRBD1 (5 bases). CDR1 and CDR2 from the germline V gene are SGHTA and FQGNSA. CDR3 length equals 15 residues. The V and J ends lost 1 base and 6 bases respectively, with 14 bases between them. CDR3 sequence (DNA): TGTGCCAGCAGCTTAGAGGGGCGCAGTCTGGATACGCAGTATTTT. Translated: CASSLEGRSLDTQYF.

Only a few counts were recorded for this clonotype. The chain has TRBV6-2 or TRBV6-3 and TRBJ1-5; 9 nucleotides line up with TRBD1. CDR1 is MNHEY, CDR2 SVGEGT, per germline. With V trimmed by 6 bases and J by 6 bases, 6 bases remained unmatched. The CDR3 totals 14 residues. CDR3 nucleotide sequence: TGTGCCAGCAGCCCAACAGGGGGCCTTCAGCCCCAGCATTTT. Amino acids: CASSPTGGLQPQHF.

This rearrangement joins TRBV6-5 to TRBJ2-3; a weak D match, TRBD2 (6 bases). The CDR3 spans 16 residues. Germline CDR1 is MNHEY and CDR2 is SVGAGI. The V end was cut by 9 bases, the J end by 2 bases, with 21 bases between. The CDR3 bases are TGTGCCAGTACAACACGAGGTGGGGGGAACACAGATACGCAGTATTTT. It yields the protein CASTTRGGGNTDTQYF.

CDR3 amino acids: CASSSSGTQYF. Written as DNA, the CDR3 is TGTGCCAGCAGCTCCTCAGGGACCCAGTACTTC. The chain joins TRBV11-2 to TRBJ2-5; D ambiguous. The germline CDR1 and CDR2 sequences are SGHAT and FQNNGV. V lost 4 bases and J 7 bases, leaving 7 bases between the germline ends. This CDR3 contains 11 residues.

This clonotype was counted many times. The chain joins TRBV2 to TRBJ1-2; a weak D match, TRBD1 (5 bases). This CDR3 region has 12 residues. Germline V CDR1 and CDR2: SNHLY, FYNNEI. Trimming took off 2 bases at V and 5 bases at J, with 6 bases between the two ends. The CDR3 here is CASSERTYGYTF. In DNA form, the CDR3 reads TGTGCCAGCAGTGAAAGGACATATGGCTACACCTTC.